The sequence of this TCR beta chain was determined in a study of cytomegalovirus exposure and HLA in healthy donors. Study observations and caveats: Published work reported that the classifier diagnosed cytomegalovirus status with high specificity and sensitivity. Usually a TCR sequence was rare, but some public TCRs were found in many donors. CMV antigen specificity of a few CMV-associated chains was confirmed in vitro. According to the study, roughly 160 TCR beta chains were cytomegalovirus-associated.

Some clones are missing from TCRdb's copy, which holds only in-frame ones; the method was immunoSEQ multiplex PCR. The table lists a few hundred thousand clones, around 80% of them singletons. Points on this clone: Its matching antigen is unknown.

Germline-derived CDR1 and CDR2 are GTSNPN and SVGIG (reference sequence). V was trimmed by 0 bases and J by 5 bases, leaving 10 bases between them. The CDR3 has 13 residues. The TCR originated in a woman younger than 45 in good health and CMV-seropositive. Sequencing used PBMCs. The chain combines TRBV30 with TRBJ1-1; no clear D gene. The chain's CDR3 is CAWSVTKRTEAFF. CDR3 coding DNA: TGTGCCTGGAGTGTGACGAAACGGACTGAAGCTTTCTTT.